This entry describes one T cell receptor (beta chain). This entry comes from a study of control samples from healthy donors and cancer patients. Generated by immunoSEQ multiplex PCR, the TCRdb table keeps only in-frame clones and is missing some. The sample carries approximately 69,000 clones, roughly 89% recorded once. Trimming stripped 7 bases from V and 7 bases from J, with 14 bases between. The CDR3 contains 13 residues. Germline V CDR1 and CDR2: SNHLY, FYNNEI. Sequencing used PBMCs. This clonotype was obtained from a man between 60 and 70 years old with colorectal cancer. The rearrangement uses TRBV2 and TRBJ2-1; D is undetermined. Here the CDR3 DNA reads TGTGCCAGCACTTACTACCCTGGGAATGAGCAGTTCTTC. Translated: CASTYYPGNEQFF.